These 10 T cell receptor beta chains came from one sample sequenced in a study of PD-L1 blockade in urothelial cancer. TCRdb's copy holds only in-frame clones and misses some; the assay was immunoSEQ multiplex PCR. This table has under 130,000 clones, about 85% appearing once. Sequenced material: PBMCs, taken around atezolizumab (anti-PD-L1) treatment. Receptors originate from a man in his fifties with urothelial cancer.

Only one count was recorded for this clone. V and J are TRBV5-1 and TRBJ2-1; D possibly corresponds to TRBD1 (6 bases). Per germline, CDR1 SGHRS and CDR2 YFSETQ. Trimming took 0 bases from V and 6 from J, leaving 13 bases between them. This CDR3 has 15 amino acids. This CDR3 reads CASSLETGRINEQFF. The CDR3 DNA reads TGCGCCAGCAGCTTGGAGACAGGTAGGATCAATGAGCAGTTCTTC.

V gene TRBV27 combines with J gene TRBJ2-7, with a tentative D call TRBD2 (6 bases). The V gene lost 5 bases and the J gene lost 2 bases, with 13 bases spanning the gap. The germline gives CDR1 MNHEY, CDR2 SMNVEV (reference sequence). CDR3 length: 14 amino acids. The CDR3 DNA reads as TGTGCCAGCAGTCCTCGACCGGGGGCCTACGAGCAGTACTTC. Translated, it gives CASSPRPGAYEQYF.

V is TRBV15 and J is TRBJ2-1, with 8 positions matching TRBD2. The CDR3 runs to 16 residues. The V gene end was trimmed by 0 bases and the J gene end by 7 bases; junction bases not matched to a gene: 8. Germline V gene lookup returns CDR1 LNHNV and CDR2 YYDKDF (reference sequence). CDR3 bases: TGTGCCACCAGCAGAGATCCAGCGGGAGCGGGTAATGAGCAGTTCTTC. Translated: CATSRDPAGAGNEQFF.

This chain connects TRBV28 to TRBJ2-7; D is possibly TRBD1 (5 bases). This CDR3 is 15 amino acids long. From germline, CDR1 is MDHEN and CDR2 SYDVKM. V dropped 5 bases and J dropped 4 bases, with 18 bases sitting between them. The DNA for the CDR3 is TGTGCCAGCAGTCAGGGTCAGGGATCGTCGTACGAGCAGTACTTC. Protein product: CASSQGQGSSYEQYF. The entire variable domain, with the rest obtained from reference TRBV28 and TRBJ2-7, is as follows: DVKVTQSSRYLVKRTGEKVFLECVQDMDHENMFWYRQDPGLGLRLIYFSYDVKMKEKGDIPEGYSVSREKKERFSLILESASTNQTSMYLCASSQGQGSSYEQYFGPGTRLTVT.

This clone appeared a single time. The J gene is TRBJ1-2, the V gene TRBV2, with D tentatively TRBD1 (5 bases). The CDR3 is 12 residues long. Germline CDR1 SNHLY, CDR2 FYNNEI. V was cut by 6 bases and J by 4 bases, with 9 bases left in between. CDR3 in amino acids: CASSQQVYGYTF. The CDR3 nucleotides are TGTGCCAGCAGCCAACAGGTCTATGGCTACACCTTC.

This clone occurred once. J is TRBJ1-5 and V is TRBV28; D gene unclear. The CDR3 is 14 amino acids. Trimming stripped 5 bases from V and 1 base from J, with 9 bases between. Looked up from germline, CDR1 is MDHEN and CDR2 is SYDVKM. CDR3 nucleotides: TGTGCCAGCAGTCCAGGTGGGAGCAATCAGCCCCAGCATTTT. It specifies CASSPGGSNQPQHF. Combining the CDR3 with reference TRBV28 and TRBJ1-5 gives the whole variable domain DVKVTQSSRYLVKRTGEKVFLECVQDMDHENMFWYRQDPGLGLRLIYFSYDVKMKEKGDIPEGYSVSREKKERFSLILESASTNQTSMYLCASSPGGSNQPQHFGDGTRLSIL.

The chain recombines TRBV4-1 with TRBJ2-3, with 12 bases identical to TRBD2. Germline lookup yields CDR1 MGHRA and CDR2 YSYEKL. V lost 4 bases and J lost 1; bases outside the gene matches: 6. The CDR3 sequence is 17 residues long. CDR3 protein: CASSRKTSGSGTDTQYF. DNA for the CDR3: TGCGCCAGCAGCCGCAAGACTAGCGGGAGTGGCACAGATACGCAGTATTTT.

The chain combines TRBV27 with TRBJ1-3; 9 bases map to TRBD1. V lost 6 bases, J lost 4 bases, and 7 bases stayed unmatched. CDR1 and CDR2 (germline): MNHEY, SMNVEV (reference sequence). The CDR3 sequence is 15 residues long. The CDR3 DNA is TGTGCCAGCAGCGGTGGGGGGACAGGGGGAAACACCATATATTTT. This sequence encodes CASSGGGTGGNTIYF.

The CDR3 region is CSVRRLETGELFF. In nucleotides, the CDR3 is TGCAGCGTACGCCGACTAGAAACCGGGGAGCTGTTTTTT. J is TRBJ2-2 and V is TRBV29-1, with D possibly matching TRBD2 (6 bases). The CDR3 is 13 residues long. Trimming left V 6 bases short and J 5 bases short, with 13 bases between. Germline V gives CDR1 SQVTM, CDR2 ANQGSEA.

The chain recombines TRBV10-3 with TRBJ2-7; 9 bases agree with TRBD1. The J segment lost 2 bases and the V segment lost 2 bases, leaving 1 base of the junction unmatched. The germline gives CDR1 ENHRY, CDR2 SYGVKD. The CDR3 covers 14 residues. The CDR3 region is CAISERQGAYEQYF. The CDR3 DNA reads as TGTGCCATCAGTGAGAGACAGGGGGCCTACGAGCAGTACTTC.